This TCR beta chain was sequenced during a study of technical replicates of blood from several donors. Clones were read by immunoSEQ multiplex PCR, and TCRdb kept only the in-frame ones, dropping some. The table includes under 85,000 clones, 94% detected once. Germline CDR1 is SGHRS and CDR2 is YFSETQ. Trimming cost V 3 bases and J 7 bases, with 11 bases left between them. CDR3 size: 13 residues. The receptor was derived from a human donor in good health. The sequenced sample was T cells isolated from PBMCs. The chain is built from TRBV5-1 and TRBJ2-1, with a weak D call TRBD2 (6 bases). This CDR3 is CASSWTTLNEQFF. In nucleotides, the CDR3 is TGCGCCAGCAGCTGGACTACTTTAAATGAGCAGTTCTTC.